The 23 T cell receptor beta chains listed next were all sequenced from one sample in a study of response to subunit inactivated influenza vaccine. TCRdb reprocessed the RT-PCR reads with MiXCR, giving one entry per CDR3 protein. The table has around 300,000 distinct CDR3 sequences, approximately 21% seen once. The specimen was PBMCs from blood, collected about 20 months after vaccination. The receptor set was obtained from a man between 45 and 75 years old who received an inactivated influenza vaccine.

This clonotype was observed once. V usage is TRBV4-3 and J usage is TRBJ1-2; 8 bases line up with TRBD1. In germline, CDR1 is LGHNA, CDR2 YSLEER. There are 14 residues in the CDR3. Trimming took 3 bases from V and 6 from J; bases not matched to a gene: 6. The CDR3 DNA sequence: TGCGCCAGCAGCCAGATGACAGGGGATCATGGCTACACCTTC. The encoded protein is CASSQMTGDHGYTF.

This clonotype was observed a few times. The rearrangement uses TRBV10-2 and TRBJ1-1; the D is unclear. CDR3 size: 12 residues. Germline V gene lookup returns CDR1 WSHSY and CDR2 SAAADI. V lost 4 bases and J lost 1, with 4 bases in between. The chain's CDR3 is CASSAGNTEAFF. The CDR3 DNA follows: TGCGCCAGCAGTGCCGGGAACACTGAAGCTTTCTTT.

CDR3 residues: CASSWGNGRSSPLHF. The CDR3 DNA is TGTGCCAGCAGTTGGGGGAATGGGCGTAGTTCACCCCTCCACTTT. The chain employs TRBV12-3 or TRBV12-4 and TRBJ1-6; a weak D match, TRBD1 (5 bases). V lost 4 bases, J lost 9 bases, and 16 bases lay in between. This CDR3 is built from 15 residues.

This chain connects TRBV5-1 to TRBJ2-5, with 8 nucleotides matching TRBD2. Germline V gives CDR1 SGHRS, CDR2 YFSETQ. Losses at the gene ends were 0 bases for V and 2 bases for J; bases not matched to a gene: 3. The CDR3 covers 15 residues. The CDR3 DNA reads as TGCGCCAGCAGCTTGGAGGGGACTAGGCAAGAGACCCAGTACTTC. This codes for CASSLEGTRQETQYF.

The chain has TRBV6-1 and TRBJ2-2, with D perhaps matching TRBD2 (5 bases). This CDR3 is 15 amino acids long. Per the germline V gene, CDR1 is MNHNS and CDR2 is SASEGT. Between the trimmed V and J ends, which lost 6 bases and 4 bases, there was a span of 15 bases. Here the CDR3 DNA reads TGTGCCAGCAGCCGGTTAGGGAGCCCCACCGGGGAGCTGTTTTTT. The encoded protein is CASSRLGSPTGELFF.

This clonotype was seen repeatedly, ten times or more. V gene TRBV4-3 combines with J gene TRBJ1-1; D might be TRBD1 (5 bases). This CDR3 has 14 amino acids. With 0 bases removed from V and 11 bases from J, the gap between germline ends came to 16 bases. The germline V gene encodes CDR1 LGHNA and CDR2 YSLEER. In DNA, the CDR3 is TGCGCCAGCAGCCAAGATTTCGGGGGGGTCGGGGCTTTCTTT. Amino acids: CASSQDFGGVGAFF.

This clonotype showed up just a few times. The chain joins TRBV5-1 to TRBJ2-1, with TRBD2 as a possible D gene (6 bases). Trimming took off 3 bases at V and 10 bases at J, with 20 bases between the two ends. The CDR3 runs to 15 residues. The germline CDR1 and CDR2 sequences are SGHRS and YFSETQ. The CDR3 DNA follows: TGCGCCAGCAGCTACGGCGTTCTTAGCGGTCGAGAGCAGTTCTTC. It is translated as CASSYGVLSGREQFF.

This clonotype was seen a few times. The chain couples TRBV25-1 to TRBJ1-2; D is possibly TRBD1 (5 bases). Germline-derived CDR1 and CDR2 are MGHDK and SYGVNS. This CDR3 region has 14 residues. V dropped 2 bases and J dropped 6 bases, with 13 bases sitting between them. CDR3 bases: TGTGCCAGCAGTGAACCAGGGTACGTCGATGGCTACACCTTC. This sequence encodes CASSEPGYVDGYTF.

The chain couples TRBV4-3 to TRBJ2-7, with 11 bases matching TRBD2. The germline V gene has CDR1 LGHNA and CDR2 YSLEER. The CDR3 has 15 residues. J lost 3 bases, V lost 5 bases, and 6 bases had no gene match. In nucleotides, the CDR3 is TGCGCCAGCAGCATAGCTAGCGGGGGGTTCTACGAGCAGTACTTC. This codes for CASSIASGGFYEQYF.

This clonotype was seen a handful of times. V usage is TRBV27 and J usage is TRBJ2-5; 7 bases map to TRBD2. This CDR3 has 16 amino acids. In germline, CDR1 is MNHEY, CDR2 SMNVEV (reference sequence). J lost 4 bases, V lost 0 bases, and 8 bases had no gene match. The DNA for the CDR3 is TGTGCCAGCAGTTTATCCCGCCAGACTAGCTCAGAGACCCAGTACTTC. This codes for CASSLSRQTSSETQYF.

The CDR3 nucleotides read TGTGCCAGCAGTTTAAATAGTGTCGGGACCCTATCCCATGAGCAGTTCTTC. This gives the protein CASSLNSVGTLSHEQFF. The chain has TRBV12-3 or TRBV12-4 and TRBJ2-1, with D perhaps given as TRBD1 or TRBD2 (5 bases each). The CDR3 is made up of 17 amino acids. Trimming left V 2 bases short and J 8 bases short, with 22 bases between.

The rearrangement links TRBV12-3 or TRBV12-4 to TRBJ2-1; 8 nucleotides line up with TRBD2. V shed 3 bases and J 6 bases; nucleotides not matched to a gene: 4. The CDR3 runs to 14 residues. The CDR3 region is CASSLGTSTNEQFF. CDR3 coding DNA: TGTGCCAGCAGTTTGGGGACTAGTACCAATGAGCAGTTCTTC.

V is TRBV12-3 or TRBV12-4 and J is TRBJ2-2; D call uncertain. V was pared by 3 bases and J by 8 bases, with 7 bases between. The CDR3 is 12 residues long. The CDR3 here is CASSFSLGELFF. The CDR3 DNA reads as TGTGCCAGCAGTTTTAGTTTAGGGGAGCTGTTTTTT.

This clonotype was counted only a few times. The chain uses TRBV7-9 and TRBJ1-4; TRBD1 might be the D (6 bases). V lost 4 bases, J lost 8 bases, and 17 bases lay in between. This CDR3 spans 15 amino acids. Per the germline V gene, CDR1 is SEHNR and CDR2 is FQNEAQ (reference sequence). CDR3 coding DNA: TGTGCCAGCAGCTCGCAACCCACAGGGTCGGAAAAACTGTTTTTT. Amino acids: CASSSQPTGSEKLFF.

The sample holds many counts of this clonotype. The chain employs TRBV7-9 and TRBJ1-5, with a weak D call TRBD1 (5 bases). Per germline, CDR1 SEHNR and CDR2 FQNEAQ (reference sequence). CDR3 length: 15 amino acids. Deletions cut 1 base from V and 6 bases from J, with 13 bases between. DNA of the CDR3: TGTGCCAGCAGCTTAGGGGGCGTAGGAGGTCAGCCCCAGCATTTT. This sequence encodes CASSLGGVGGQPQHF.

A note on this clonotype: Relative to the germline gene, one junction end is altered; a read error may explain this. The J gene is TRBJ1-5, the V gene TRBV6-2 or TRBV6-3, with D tentatively TRBD1 (5 bases). The CDR3 has 13 residues. Germline CDR1 is MNHEY and CDR2 is SVGEGT. The CDR3 sequence: CANSPDRYQPQHF. The CDR3 bases are TGTGCCAACAGTCCCGACAGATATCAGCCCCAGCATTTT.

The chain has TRBV28 and TRBJ1-2, with 9 bases matching TRBD1. The V and J ends lost 2 bases and 5 bases, in that order; junction bases with no gene match: 9. CDR3 size: 16 residues. CDR1 MDHEN and CDR2 SYDVKM come from the germline V gene. The CDR3 coding sequence is TGTGCCAGCAGTTTACCTCCGGGACAGGGAGGGTATGGCTACACCTTC. Translating it yields CASSLPPGQGGYGYTF.

A few counts support this clonotype. The chain carries TRBV3-1 and TRBJ1-2; TRBD1 matches at 9 bases. Germline-derived CDR1 and CDR2 are LGHDT and YNNKEL (reference sequence). The CDR3 covers 16 residues. The V segment lost 3 bases and the J segment 3 bases; nucleotides outside the gene matches: 8. The CDR3 sequence: CASSQAGTGSDYGYTF. The CDR3 nucleotides read TGTGCCAGCAGCCAGGCCGGGACAGGGTCGGACTATGGCTACACCTTC.

This sequence joins TRBV11-2 and TRBJ2-1; the D gene is possibly TRBD2 (6 bases). Germline V gives CDR1 SGHAT, CDR2 FQNNGV. The CDR3 is 14 residues long. V lost 8 bases to trimming and J lost 8 bases, with 19 bases between them. The CDR3 protein is CASLNWRGTDEQFF. In nucleotides, the CDR3 is TGTGCCAGCTTGAACTGGCGGGGAACCGATGAGCAGTTCTTC.

The chain has TRBV5-1 and TRBJ1-4; possibly TRBD1 for D (6 bases). From germline, CDR1 is SGHRS and CDR2 YFSETQ. Between the trimmed V and J ends, which lost 0 bases and 8 bases, there was a span of 11 bases. The length of the CDR3 is 14 residues. The CDR3 reads CASSLELGGEKLFF. The CDR3 region has the DNA TGCGCCAGCAGCTTGGAATTAGGGGGGGAAAAACTGTTTTTT.

A few counts support this clonotype. The V and J genes are TRBV12-3 or TRBV12-4 and TRBJ2-1, with TRBD2 matching 8 bases. CDR3 size: 14 residues. V lost 5 bases to trimming and J lost 7 bases; unmatched junction nucleotides: 7. The CDR3 reads CASSGSGSGNEQFF. CDR3 nucleotide sequence: TGTGCCAGCAGTGGCAGCGGGAGTGGAAATGAGCAGTTCTTC.

The chain couples TRBV27 to TRBJ1-5; 9 bases align to TRBD1. The CDR3 consists of 13 residues. Germline CDR1 MNHEY, CDR2 SMNVEV (reference sequence). Trimming took 7 bases from V and 5 from J; bases not matched to a gene: 3. The chain's CDR3 is CASKGQGDQPQHF. The CDR3 DNA reads as TGTGCCAGCAAGGGACAGGGCGATCAGCCCCAGCATTTT.

The J gene is TRBJ2-7, the V gene TRBV5-1, with 11 positions matching TRBD2. The CDR3 loop spans 13 amino acids. Germline lookup yields CDR1 SGHRS and CDR2 YFSETQ. The J segment lost 10 bases and the V segment lost 0 bases, leaving 3 bases of the junction unmatched. CDR3 bases: TGCGCCAGCAGCTTGGGACTAGCGGGACTTCAGTACTTC. This encodes CASSLGLAGLQYF.